Each of the 24 T cell receptor beta chains below was sequenced from the same sample in a study of blood T cell repertoires in COVID-19. Here immunoSEQ multiplex PCR was the method, and the copy in TCRdb shows in-frame clones only, minus some. The sample shows around 220,000 clones, around 86% of them seen only once. Material: peripheral blood. The source of these receptors is a man in his fifties with acute or convalescent COVID-19.

The genes are TRBV6-6 and TRBJ2-5; D remains ambiguous. Germline-derived CDR1 and CDR2 are MNHNY and SVGAGI (reference sequence). V lost 6 bases, J lost 2 bases, and 10 bases lay in between. This CDR3 is 13 amino acids long. The DNA for the CDR3 is TGTGCCAGCAGCCCTCCCCCTCAAGAGACCCAGTACTTC. This translates into CASSPPPQETQYF.

The rearrangement uses TRBV9 and TRBJ2-3; 7 bases are shared with TRBD1. There are 17 residues in the CDR3. Germline CDR1 and CDR2: SGDLS and YYNGEE. The V segment lost 0 bases and the J segment 1 base; nucleotides outside the gene matches: 8. The CDR3 protein is CASSVVERGPGTDTQYF. CDR3 bases: TGTGCCAGCAGCGTAGTTGAGAGGGGGCCTGGCACAGATACGCAGTATTTT.

The chain links TRBV5-4 to TRBJ2-5, with 7 bases matching TRBD2. V shed 0 bases and J 1 base; nucleotides not matched to a gene: 3. This CDR3 spans 15 amino acids. Per the germline V gene, CDR1 is SGHNT and CDR2 is YYREEE (reference sequence). The CDR3 nucleotides read TGTGCCAGCAGCTTGGGCTCTAGCGGCCAAGAGACCCAGTACTTC. This sequence encodes CASSLGSSGQETQYF.

The chain employs TRBV7-9 and TRBJ2-3; TRBD2 matches at 14 bases. Germline CDR1 and CDR2: SEHNR and FQNEAQ (reference sequence). J was trimmed by 1 base and V by 5 bases; bases with no gene match: 8. The CDR3 runs 18 residues. Here the CDR3 DNA reads TGTGCCAGCAGCCTTGGGACTAGCGGGGGCTGGGGCACAGATACGCAGTATTTT. This encodes CASSLGTSGGWGTDTQYF. The entire variable domain, with the rest obtained from reference TRBV7-9 and TRBJ2-3, is as follows: DTGVSQNPRHKITKRGQNVTFRCDPISEHNRLYWYRQTLGQGPEFLTYFQNEAQLEKSRLLSDRFSAERPKGSFSTLEIQRTEQGDSAMYLCASSLGTSGGWGTDTQYFGPGTRLTVL.

The J gene is TRBJ2-5, the V gene TRBV6-5, with a tentative D call TRBD1 (5 bases). Per germline, CDR1 MNHEY and CDR2 SVGAGI. The CDR3 length is 13 residues. V lost 2 bases to trimming and J lost 5 bases, with 9 bases between them. The CDR3: CASSYGAYETQYF. The CDR3, as DNA: TGTGCCAGCAGTTACGGGGCTTACGAGACCCAGTACTTC.

The CDR3 DNA sequence: TGTGCCAGCAGCTCCGACAGGGGGCTGCATGAGCAGTTCTTC. It codes for CASSSDRGLHEQFF. This chain uses TRBV7-9 with TRBJ2-1, with 10 positions matching TRBD1. V shed 4 bases, J shed 8 bases, and the junction held 5 bases outside the gene matches. Germline values: CDR1 SEHNR, CDR2 FQNEAQ (reference sequence). CDR3 length: 14 amino acids.

J is TRBJ2-5 and V is TRBV7-7, with a weak D call TRBD2 (6 bases). V lost 4 bases to trimming and J lost 5 bases, with 20 bases between them. Germline V gene data show CDR1 as SSHAT and CDR2 as FNYEAQ (reference sequence). The CDR3 consists of 16 residues. The DNA of the CDR3 is TGTGCCAGCAGCTCAGGAGGGCAGGGTCTTGGGGAGACCCAGTACTTC. Its translation: CASSSGGQGLGETQYF.

The chain is built from TRBV5-1 and TRBJ2-5; no firm D call. The V gene lost 0 bases and the J gene lost 5 bases, with 14 bases spanning the gap. The CDR3 sequence is 15 residues long. Germline V gives CDR1 SGHRS, CDR2 YFSETQ. The CDR3 nucleotides read TGCGCCAGCAGCTTGGAGGCTACAGCCGTGGAGACCCAGTACTTC. It codes for CASSLEATAVETQYF.

This clone was detected only once. The V call is TRBV4-1, the J call TRBJ1-1; no clear D. The V end was cut by 0 bases, the J end by 3 bases, with 14 bases between. CDR3 length equals 16 residues. CDR1 and CDR2 from the germline V gene are MGHRA and YSYEKL. DNA of the CDR3: TGCGCCAGCAGCCAAGAGGCCCCGGGTTTTGACACTGAAGCTTTCTTT. It yields the protein CASSQEAPGFDTEAFF.

This chain connects TRBV27 to TRBJ1-2, with 8 positions matching TRBD1. V shed 1 base and J 4 bases; nucleotides not matched to a gene: 11. The CDR3 extends over 17 amino acids. CDR1 and CDR2 from the germline V gene are MNHEY and SMNVEV (reference sequence). CDR3 amino acids: CASSLYNDRGPFYGYTF. The CDR3 nucleotides are TGTGCCAGCAGTTTATATAACGACAGGGGCCCATTCTATGGCTACACCTTC.

This chain uses TRBV6-1 with TRBJ1-6; 7 bases align to TRBD1. V lost 6 bases to trimming and J lost 5 bases; unmatched junction nucleotides: 10. Germline assignment: CDR1 MNHNS and CDR2 SASEGT. This CDR3 comprises 16 residues. CDR3 bases: TGTGCCAGCAGGGAACAGACAGGGAGTGATAATTCACCCCTCCACTTT. Translation gives CASREQTGSDNSPLHF.

The rearrangement uses TRBV7-9 and TRBJ2-7; the D gene is possibly TRBD1 (6 bases). Germline V gene data show CDR1 as SEHNR and CDR2 as FQNEAQ (reference sequence). This CDR3 comprises 16 residues. The V end lost 5 bases, the J end lost 6 bases, and 23 bases lay between the germline ends. CDR3 sequence: CASSPGRGSDAGEQYF. The CDR3, as DNA: TGTGCCAGCAGCCCCGGCAGGGGATCAGATGCGGGCGAGCAGTACTTC.

The chain employs TRBV7-3 and TRBJ2-3; the match to TRBD2 covers 8 bases. The germline V gene has CDR1 SGHTA and CDR2 FQGTGA. Germline trimming cut 8 bases from V and 1 base from J; bases unmatched to any gene: 2. The CDR3 has 13 residues. CDR3 protein: CASSAGGTDTQYF. The DNA of the CDR3 is TGTGCCAGCTCAGCGGGGGGCACAGATACGCAGTATTTT.

This chain connects TRBV19 to TRBJ2-3; a weak D match, TRBD2 (5 bases). Germline V lookup: CDR1 LNHDA, CDR2 SQIVND (reference sequence). The V and J ends lost 4 bases and 0 bases respectively, with 11 bases between them. CDR3 length equals 15 residues. The CDR3 sequence: CASSSEGASTDTQYF. The CDR3 nucleotides read TGTGCCAGTAGTAGCGAGGGCGCTAGCACAGATACGCAGTATTTT.

This clone was observed a single time. The chain recombines TRBV3-1 (or the pseudogene TRBV3-2) with TRBJ2-1, with D maybe TRBD2 (5 bases). Germline V gene lookup returns CDR1 LGHDT and CDR2 YNNKEL (reference sequence). Trimming shortened V by 4 bases and J by 7 bases, and 14 bases separated the two germline ends. The CDR3 contains 14 residues. The CDR3 loop reads CASSPRGAVNEQFF. The CDR3 coding sequence is TGTGCCAGCAGCCCCCGGGGAGCAGTAAATGAGCAGTTCTTC.

The V gene is TRBV5-1, the J gene TRBJ2-1, with D possibly TRBD2 on 5 matching bases. V lost 7 bases and J 4 bases, leaving 15 bases between the germline ends. Germline-derived CDR1 and CDR2 are SGHRS and YFSETQ. The length of the CDR3 is 14 residues. The CDR3 spells CASSPGERYNEQFF. CDR3 bases: TGCGCCAGCTCTCCCGGGGAAAGGTACAATGAGCAGTTCTTC.

Comments on this clone: Germline is not matched at one junction end, which may reflect a read error. The chain combines TRBV19 with TRBJ1-2; 7 bases map to TRBD1. This CDR3 region has 13 residues. Germline-derived CDR1 and CDR2 are LNHDA and SQIVND (reference sequence). The CDR3 spells CASLPRDSHGHTF. The CDR3 DNA reads TGTGCCAGTTTACCCCGGGACAGCCATGGCCACACCTTC.

This clone was seen only once. The chain recombines TRBV6-5 with TRBJ2-7; 7 nucleotides align to TRBD1. The CDR3 extends over 14 amino acids. Trimming cost V 7 bases and J 2 bases; bases outside gene matches: 8. Germline CDR1 and CDR2: MNHEY and SVGAGI. Here the CDR3 reads CASIPGQATYEQYF. The DNA for the CDR3 is TGTGCCAGCATTCCCGGACAGGCGACCTACGAGCAGTACTTC.

The chain combines TRBV4-1 with TRBJ1-6; TRBD1 matches at 9 bases. Trimming removed 3 bases from V and 9 bases from J; junction bases left unmatched: 9. Germline CDR1 reads MGHRA; CDR2 reads YSYEKL. The CDR3 loop spans 16 amino acids. The CDR3 loop reads CASSQDGTGFSSPLHF. The CDR3 region has the DNA TGCGCCAGCAGCCAGGACGGGACAGGGTTTAGTTCACCCCTCCACTTT.

The CDR3 protein is CASSEGDPLTSGGTYEQYF. CDR3 bases: TGCGCCAGCAGTGAGGGGGACCCTCTAACTAGCGGGGGAACCTACGAGCAGTACTTC. The V gene is TRBV10-1, the J gene TRBJ2-7, with TRBD2 matching 11 bases. V gave up 2 bases and J gave up 2 bases; unmatched junction bases: 14. The germline CDR1 and CDR2 sequences are WNHNN and SYGVQD (reference sequence). The CDR3 is 19 residues long.

The rearrangement uses TRBV27 and TRBJ1-2; the D is unclear. This CDR3 has 14 residues. Germline CDR1 is MNHEY and CDR2 is SMNVEV (reference sequence). The ends were cut back, 4 bases at V and 1 base at J, with 10 bases in the middle. CDR3 nucleotide sequence: TGTGCCAGCAGTTCGAACAGCCATAACTATGGCTACACCTTC. Encoded protein: CASSSNSHNYGYTF.

This chain connects TRBV7-9 to TRBJ1-2, with a possible D match to TRBD1 (5 bases). The V end was cut by 5 bases, the J end by 3 bases, with 7 bases between. CDR1 and CDR2 from the germline V gene are SEHNR and FQNEAQ (reference sequence). This CDR3 has 12 amino acids. The CDR3 bases are TGTGCCAGCAGCGCCAGGGACTATGGCTACACCTTC. This sequence encodes CASSARDYGYTF.

In this sample, this clone turned up once. The chain employs TRBV6-5 and TRBJ2-7; 9 nucleotides align to TRBD1. CDR1 is MNHEY, CDR2 SVGAGI, per germline. The CDR3 covers 15 residues. V was clipped by 6 bases and J by 2 bases; unmatched bases: 8. In DNA form, the CDR3 reads TGTGCCAGCAGGGGGACCGGGACAGGGACCTACGAGCAGTACTTC. Its translation is CASRGTGTGTYEQYF.

The chain couples TRBV7-2 to TRBJ2-5; 7 bases match TRBD2. This CDR3 contains 14 residues. V lost 1 base, J lost 5 bases, and 4 bases stayed unmatched. Per the germline V gene, CDR1 is SGHTA and CDR2 is FQGNSA. CDR3 amino acids: CASSLGTSGETQYF. Written as DNA, the CDR3 is TGTGCCAGCAGCTTAGGGACTAGTGGGGAGACCCAGTACTTC.